Listed below are T cell receptor beta chains from one sample, sequenced in a study of blood T cell repertoires in COVID-19. The data were produced by immunoSEQ multiplex PCR, yet TCRdb's version contains in-frame clones alone and is incomplete. This table has more than 200,000 clones, 80% to 85% appearing once. The sequenced material came from peripheral blood. These receptors all stem from a man between 60 and 75 years old with acute or convalescent COVID-19. CDR3s include the opening cysteine and the closing phenylalanine or tryptophan. Each record gives: CDR3 protein, CDR3 DNA, D gene, V gene, J gene, clone size. A D gene is named only where the DNA matches it firmly. Not every row has a clone size; where given, it reads once, few, many or a size class.

cdr3_aa: CASSLVTSGTTDTQYF
cdr3_nt: TGTGCCAGCAGCTTAGTTACTAGCGGAACCACAGATACGCAGTATTTT
d_call: TRBD2
v_call: TRBV7-6
j_call: TRBJ2-3
clone_size: -

cdr3_aa: CASSLTGIPQYF
cdr3_nt: TGTGCCAGCAGCCTCACCGGGATCCCGCAGTACTTC
d_call: -
v_call: TRBV5-5
j_call: TRBJ2-7
clone_size: once

cdr3_aa: CASSVDRGTYYGYTF
cdr3_nt: TGTGCCAGCAGCGTGGACAGGGGAACTTACTATGGCTACACCTTC
d_call: TRBD1
v_call: TRBV5-6
j_call: TRBJ1-2
clone_size: -

cdr3_aa: CATLTGGDTQYF
cdr3_nt: TGTGCCACACTGACAGGGGGAGATACGCAGTATTTT
d_call: TRBD1
v_call: TRBV6-5
j_call: TRBJ2-3
clone_size: -

cdr3_aa: CASSSSPTLAGLYEQYF
cdr3_nt: TGTGCCAGCAGCTCCTCCCCCACACTAGCGGGGCTTTACGAGCAGTACTTC
d_call: TRBD2
v_call: TRBV7-3
j_call: TRBJ2-7
clone_size: -

cdr3_aa: CAIRGQGTTEAFF
cdr3_nt: TGTGCCATCAGGGGACAGGGGACAACTGAAGCTTTCTTT
d_call: TRBD1
v_call: TRBV10-3
j_call: TRBJ1-1
clone_size: few

cdr3_aa: CASHEGLLTNYGYTF
cdr3_nt: TGTGCCAGCCACGAGGGCCTGCTCACTAACTATGGCTACACCTTC
d_call: -
v_call: TRBV6-4
j_call: TRBJ1-2
clone_size: -

cdr3_aa: CASTRLVGPDTQYF
cdr3_nt: TGTGCCAGCACCAGACTAGTCGGCCCAGATACGCAGTATTTT
d_call: -
v_call: TRBV6-5
j_call: TRBJ2-3
clone_size: -

cdr3_aa: CASTNRAAYEQYF
cdr3_nt: TGTGCCAGCACGAACAGGGCGGCCTACGAGCAGTACTTC
d_call: -
v_call: TRBV18
j_call: TRBJ2-7
clone_size: -

cdr3_aa: CASSPRDFTDTQYF
cdr3_nt: TGTGCCAGCTCACCCCGGGACTTCACAGATACGCAGTATTTT
d_call: -
v_call: TRBV18
j_call: TRBJ2-3
clone_size: -

cdr3_aa: CASSTPGLPYF
cdr3_nt: TGTGCCAGCAGCACACCAGGGCTGCCTTACTTC
d_call: -
v_call: TRBV6-2/TRBV6-3
j_call: TRBJ2-5
clone_size: -

cdr3_aa: CASSLGGLAGAGTQYF
cdr3_nt: TGTGCCAGCAGCTTAGGGGGACTAGCGGGGGCGGGGACCCAGTACTTC
d_call: TRBD2
v_call: TRBV7-8
j_call: TRBJ2-5
clone_size: -

cdr3_aa: CASRTGLAGKTQYF
cdr3_nt: TGTGCCAGCAGGACAGGGCTCGCGGGAAAGACCCAGTACTTC
d_call: -
v_call: TRBV5-6
j_call: TRBJ2-5
clone_size: -

cdr3_aa: CSASGRGSSYNSPLHF
cdr3_nt: TGCAGTGCTAGTGGCAGGGGCAGCTCCTATAATTCACCCCTCCACTTT
d_call: -
v_call: TRBV20-1
j_call: TRBJ1-6
clone_size: few

cdr3_aa: CASRPTGGTQYF
cdr3_nt: TGTGCCAGCAGACCTACAGGGGGGACCCAGTACTTC
d_call: TRBD1
v_call: TRBV6-2/TRBV6-3
j_call: TRBJ2-5
clone_size: -

cdr3_aa: CASSSPPGAGEQYF
cdr3_nt: TGTGCCAGCAGTTCCCCCCCTGGGGCGGGGGAGCAGTACTTC
d_call: -
v_call: TRBV28
j_call: TRBJ2-7
clone_size: -

cdr3_aa: CASSQDPTGGYNEQFF
cdr3_nt: TGCGCCAGCAGCCAAGATCCGACGGGGGGTTACAATGAGCAGTTCTTC
d_call: TRBD2
v_call: TRBV4-3
j_call: TRBJ2-1
clone_size: -

cdr3_aa: CASSLGGIGGYRGYTF
cdr3_nt: TGTGCCAGCAGCTTAGGGGGTATAGGAGGGTATCGTGGCTACACCTTC
d_call: -
v_call: TRBV7-6
j_call: TRBJ1-2
clone_size: -

cdr3_aa: CASSQQSRNTEAFF
cdr3_nt: TGTGCCAGCAGTCAGCAAAGTCGGAACACTGAAGCTTTCTTT
d_call: -
v_call: TRBV6-6
j_call: TRBJ1-1
clone_size: once

cdr3_aa: CASSPQGVGTEAFF
cdr3_nt: TGTGCCAGCAGTCCACAGGGGGTGGGCACTGAAGCTTTCTTT
d_call: TRBD1
v_call: TRBV2
j_call: TRBJ1-1
clone_size: -

cdr3_aa: CASSATRANTGELFF
cdr3_nt: TGTGCCAGCAGCGCCACTAGAGCGAACACCGGGGAGCTGTTTTTT
d_call: -
v_call: TRBV2
j_call: TRBJ2-2
clone_size: -

cdr3_aa: CASRAGIDYGYTF
cdr3_nt: TGTGCCAGCAGGGCGGGAATTGACTATGGCTACACCTTC
d_call: -
v_call: TRBV6-5
j_call: TRBJ1-2
clone_size: -

cdr3_aa: CASSYGRGYDQPQHF
cdr3_nt: TGTGCCAGCAGTTACGGGAGGGGATATGATCAGCCCCAGCATTTT
d_call: -
v_call: TRBV6-5
j_call: TRBJ1-5
clone_size: -

cdr3_aa: CASSLLSGYDNEQFF
cdr3_nt: TGCGCCAGCAGCTTGTTGTCAGGGTATGACAATGAGCAGTTCTTC
d_call: -
v_call: TRBV5-1
j_call: TRBJ2-1
clone_size: -

cdr3_aa: CASSLRQDNSPLHF
cdr3_nt: TGTGCCAGCAGCTTAAGACAGGATAATTCACCCCTCCACTTT
d_call: -
v_call: TRBV7-9
j_call: TRBJ1-6
clone_size: -

cdr3_aa: CSVVDSPNYGYTF
cdr3_nt: TGCAGCGTTGTGGACAGTCCAAACTATGGCTACACCTTC
d_call: -
v_call: TRBV29-1
j_call: TRBJ1-2
clone_size: few

cdr3_aa: CASSESRGSYEQYF
cdr3_nt: TGCGCCAGCAGTGAGTCCCGGGGGTCCTACGAGCAGTACTTC
d_call: -
v_call: TRBV10-2
j_call: TRBJ2-7
clone_size: -

cdr3_aa: CASSRGTDTQYF
cdr3_nt: TGTGCCAGCAGCCGGGGCACAGATACGCAGTATTTT
d_call: -
v_call: TRBV11-3
j_call: TRBJ2-3
clone_size: -

cdr3_aa: CASSLGGWNQPQHF
cdr3_nt: TGTGCCAGCAGTTTGGGGGGGTGGAATCAGCCCCAGCATTTT
d_call: -
v_call: TRBV28
j_call: TRBJ1-5
clone_size: few

cdr3_aa: CASSKAFTEAFF
cdr3_nt: TGTGCCAGCAGTAAAGCGTTCACTGAAGCTTTCTTT
d_call: -
v_call: TRBV28
j_call: TRBJ1-1
clone_size: -

cdr3_aa: CASSQSGGNSYNEQFF
cdr3_nt: TGTGCCAGCAGCCAATCGGGGGGGAACTCCTACAATGAGCAGTTCTTC
d_call: TRBD2
v_call: TRBV7-3
j_call: TRBJ2-1
clone_size: -

cdr3_aa: CASRRGGLITEAFF
cdr3_nt: TGTGCCAGCAGAAGAGGGGGCCTTATCACTGAAGCTTTCTTT
d_call: TRBD1
v_call: TRBV6-5
j_call: TRBJ1-1
clone_size: -

cdr3_aa: CASSSLTGTYGYTF
cdr3_nt: TGTGCCAGCAGTAGCCTTACAGGTACCTATGGCTACACCTTC
d_call: -
v_call: TRBV2
j_call: TRBJ1-2
clone_size: -

cdr3_aa: CASSRDRTSYGYTF
cdr3_nt: TGTGCCAGCAGTCGGGACAGGACAAGCTATGGCTACACCTTC
d_call: TRBD1
v_call: TRBV2
j_call: TRBJ1-2
clone_size: -

cdr3_aa: CASMGHRGTEAFF
cdr3_nt: TGTGCCAGCATGGGACATCGCGGCACTGAAGCTTTCTTT
d_call: -
v_call: TRBV2
j_call: TRBJ1-1
clone_size: -

cdr3_aa: CASSAGTGRYEQYF
cdr3_nt: TGCGCCAGCAGCGCCGGGACAGGGAGGTACGAGCAGTACTTC
d_call: TRBD1
v_call: TRBV4-1
j_call: TRBJ2-7
clone_size: -

cdr3_aa: CASSLSGQGAFTEAFF
cdr3_nt: TGTGCCAGCAGTTTATCGGGACAGGGGGCATTCACTGAAGCTTTCTTT
d_call: TRBD1
v_call: TRBV27
j_call: TRBJ1-1
clone_size: -

cdr3_aa: CASSYTRVNTEAFF
cdr3_nt: TGTGCCAGCAGTTACACCAGGGTTAACACTGAAGCTTTCTTT
d_call: -
v_call: TRBV6-5
j_call: TRBJ1-1
clone_size: once

cdr3_aa: CASSSYSPGVNDEQFF
cdr3_nt: TGTGCCAGCAGTTCTTATAGTCCGGGAGTCAACGATGAGCAGTTCTTC
d_call: -
v_call: TRBV27
j_call: TRBJ2-1
clone_size: -

cdr3_aa: CASSQERNGNQPQHF
cdr3_nt: TGTGCCAGCAGCCAAGAGCGGAACGGCAATCAGCCCCAGCATTTT
d_call: -
v_call: TRBV4-2
j_call: TRBJ1-5
clone_size: -

cdr3_aa: CASTYRRAFYEQYF
cdr3_nt: TGCGCCAGCACCTACCGCAGGGCATTCTACGAGCAGTACTTC
d_call: -
v_call: TRBV23-1
j_call: TRBJ2-7
clone_size: -

cdr3_aa: CASSLGGQGTDTQYF
cdr3_nt: TGTGCCAGCAGCTTAGGAGGACAGGGAACAGATACGCAGTATTTT
d_call: TRBD1
v_call: TRBV7-2
j_call: TRBJ2-3
clone_size: -

cdr3_aa: CASSHGTAHPYNEQFF
cdr3_nt: TGTGCCAGCAGCCACGGGACTGCCCATCCCTACAATGAGCAGTTCTTC
d_call: -
v_call: TRBV13
j_call: TRBJ2-1
clone_size: -

cdr3_aa: CASSRQGAPLEQYF
cdr3_nt: TGTGCCAGCAGCCGACAGGGGGCTCCGCTCGAGCAGTACTTC
d_call: TRBD1
v_call: TRBV7-8
j_call: TRBJ2-7
clone_size: -

cdr3_aa: CSVESNNYGYTF
cdr3_nt: TGCAGCGTTGAATCTAATAACTATGGCTACACCTTC
d_call: -
v_call: TRBV29-1
j_call: TRBJ1-2
clone_size: once

cdr3_aa: CASSIVGDSPYEQYF
cdr3_nt: TGTGCCAGTAGTATAGTCGGGGACTCCCCCTACGAGCAGTACTTC
d_call: -
v_call: TRBV19
j_call: TRBJ2-7
clone_size: -

cdr3_aa: CASSVGTGPYNEQFF
cdr3_nt: TGTGCCAGCAGCGTAGGGACAGGGCCATACAATGAGCAGTTCTTC
d_call: TRBD1
v_call: TRBV9
j_call: TRBJ2-1
clone_size: -

cdr3_aa: CASSSRIGTSSGNTIYF
cdr3_nt: TGTGCCAGCAGTTCCCGGATAGGGACAAGCTCTGGAAACACCATATATTTT
d_call: -
v_call: TRBV27
j_call: TRBJ1-3
clone_size: -

cdr3_aa: CASSTGHLNTEAFF
cdr3_nt: TGTGCCAGTAGTACGGGACACCTGAACACTGAAGCTTTCTTT
d_call: -
v_call: TRBV19
j_call: TRBJ1-1
clone_size: few

cdr3_aa: CAIRGQGDQPQHF
cdr3_nt: TGTGCCATCAGGGGACAGGGGGATCAGCCCCAGCATTTT
d_call: TRBD1
v_call: TRBV10-3
j_call: TRBJ1-5
clone_size: -

cdr3_aa: CASSDTSVVETQYF
cdr3_nt: TGTGCCAGCAGTGACACTAGCGTGGTGGAGACCCAGTACTTC
d_call: TRBD2
v_call: TRBV25-1
j_call: TRBJ2-5
clone_size: -

cdr3_aa: CASSPQGAETQYF
cdr3_nt: TGTGCCAGCTCACCGCAAGGGGCAGAGACCCAGTACTTC
d_call: -
v_call: TRBV18
j_call: TRBJ2-5
clone_size: -

cdr3_aa: CASSLLGLAGLYNEQFF
cdr3_nt: TGTGCCAGCAGTTTACTGGGGCTAGCGGGATTATACAATGAGCAGTTCTTC
d_call: TRBD2
v_call: TRBV28
j_call: TRBJ2-1
clone_size: -

cdr3_aa: CASSYRATSGGSSTDTQYF
cdr3_nt: TGTGCCAGCAGTTATAGGGCCACTAGCGGGGGGAGTAGCACAGATACGCAGTATTTT
d_call: TRBD2
v_call: TRBV6-2/TRBV6-3
j_call: TRBJ2-3
clone_size: -

cdr3_aa: CARRDSLLSTDTQYF
cdr3_nt: TGTGCCCGCCGGGACTCGTTACTTAGCACAGATACGCAGTATTTT
d_call: -
v_call: TRBV2
j_call: TRBJ2-3
clone_size: -

cdr3_aa: CASRVYDTNNQPQHF
cdr3_nt: TGTGCCAGCAGGGTGTATGACACCAACAATCAGCCCCAGCATTTT
d_call: -
v_call: TRBV6-5
j_call: TRBJ1-5
clone_size: -

cdr3_aa: CASSPETQGSGYTF
cdr3_nt: TGTGCCAGCTCACCGGAGACACAGGGTAGTGGCTACACCTTC
d_call: -
v_call: TRBV18
j_call: TRBJ1-2
clone_size: -